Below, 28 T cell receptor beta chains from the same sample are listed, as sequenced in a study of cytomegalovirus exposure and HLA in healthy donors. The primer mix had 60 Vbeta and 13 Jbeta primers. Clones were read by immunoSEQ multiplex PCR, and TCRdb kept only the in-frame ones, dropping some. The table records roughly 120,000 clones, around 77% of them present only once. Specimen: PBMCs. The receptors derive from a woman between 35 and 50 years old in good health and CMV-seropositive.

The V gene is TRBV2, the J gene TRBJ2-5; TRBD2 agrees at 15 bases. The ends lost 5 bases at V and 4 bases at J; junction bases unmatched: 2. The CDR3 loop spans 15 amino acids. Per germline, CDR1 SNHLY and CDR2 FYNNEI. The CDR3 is CASSPGLAGGETQYF. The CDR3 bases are TGTGCCAGCAGTCCGGGACTAGCGGGAGGAGAGACCCAGTACTTC.

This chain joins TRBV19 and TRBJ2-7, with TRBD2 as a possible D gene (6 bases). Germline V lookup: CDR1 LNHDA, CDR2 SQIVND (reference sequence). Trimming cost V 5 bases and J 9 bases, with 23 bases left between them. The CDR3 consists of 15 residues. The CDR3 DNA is TGTGCCAGTAGTGCCGGACTAAGCGCCGCGTTCCCGCAGTACTTC. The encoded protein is CASSAGLSAAFPQYF.

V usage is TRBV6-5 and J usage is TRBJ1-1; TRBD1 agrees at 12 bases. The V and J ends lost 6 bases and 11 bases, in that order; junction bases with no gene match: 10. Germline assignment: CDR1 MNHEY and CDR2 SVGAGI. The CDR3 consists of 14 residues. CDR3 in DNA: TGTGCCAGCAGCCCCGGGACAGGGGGCTACCGGGCTTTCTTT. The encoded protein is CASSPGTGGYRAFF.

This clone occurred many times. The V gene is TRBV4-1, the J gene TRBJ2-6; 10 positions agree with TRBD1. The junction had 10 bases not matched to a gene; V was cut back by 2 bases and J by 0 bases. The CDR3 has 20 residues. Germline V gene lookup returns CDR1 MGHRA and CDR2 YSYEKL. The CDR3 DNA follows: TGCGCCAGCAGCCAATCAGCGGACAGGGGGTTAGTCTCTGGGGCCAACGTCCTGACTTTC. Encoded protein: CASSQSADRGLVSGANVLTF.

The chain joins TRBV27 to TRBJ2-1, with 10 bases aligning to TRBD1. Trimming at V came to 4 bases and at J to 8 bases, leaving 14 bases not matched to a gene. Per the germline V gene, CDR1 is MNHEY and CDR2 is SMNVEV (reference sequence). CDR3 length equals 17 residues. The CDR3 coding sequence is TGTGCCAGCAGTTCTAAGGCCGGGACAGGGGTCGATGATGAGCAGTTCTTC. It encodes CASSSKAGTGVDDEQFF.

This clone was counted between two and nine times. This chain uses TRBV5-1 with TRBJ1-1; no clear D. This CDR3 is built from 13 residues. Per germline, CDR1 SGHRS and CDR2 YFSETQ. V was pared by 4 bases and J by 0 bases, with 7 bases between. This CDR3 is CASSRTLNTEAFF. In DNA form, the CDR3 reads TGCGCCAGCAGCCGAACATTGAACACTGAAGCTTTCTTT. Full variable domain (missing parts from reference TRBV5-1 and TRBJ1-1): KAGVTQTPRYLIKTRGQQVTLSCSPISGHRSVSWYQQTPGQGLQFLFEYFSETQRNKGNFPGRFSGRQFSNSRSEMNVSTLELGDSALYLCASSRTLNTEAFFGQGTRLTVV.

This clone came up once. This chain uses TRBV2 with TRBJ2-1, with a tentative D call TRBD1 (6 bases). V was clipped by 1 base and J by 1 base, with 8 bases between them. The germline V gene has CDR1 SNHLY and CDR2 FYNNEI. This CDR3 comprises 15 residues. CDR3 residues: CASSEGTVSYNEQFF. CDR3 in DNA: TGTGCCAGCAGTGAAGGGACAGTATCCTACAATGAGCAGTTCTTC.

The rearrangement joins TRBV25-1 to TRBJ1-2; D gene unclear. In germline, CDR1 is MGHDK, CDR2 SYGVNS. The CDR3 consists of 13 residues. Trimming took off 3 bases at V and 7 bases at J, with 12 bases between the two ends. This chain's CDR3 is CASSDPGEGGYTF. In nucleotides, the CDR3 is TGTGCCAGCAGTGACCCGGGTGAGGGTGGCTACACCTTC.

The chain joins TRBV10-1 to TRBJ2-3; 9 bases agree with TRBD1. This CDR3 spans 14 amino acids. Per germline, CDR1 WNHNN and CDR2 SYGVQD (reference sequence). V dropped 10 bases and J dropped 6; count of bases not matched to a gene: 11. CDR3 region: CATSGQGVWDTQYF. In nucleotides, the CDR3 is TGCGCCACCTCGGGACAGGGAGTGTGGGATACGCAGTATTTT.

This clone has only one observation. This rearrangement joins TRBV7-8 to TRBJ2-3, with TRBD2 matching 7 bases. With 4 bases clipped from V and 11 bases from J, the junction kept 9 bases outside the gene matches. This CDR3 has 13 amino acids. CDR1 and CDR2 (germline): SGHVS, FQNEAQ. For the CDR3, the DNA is TGTGCCAGCAGCTCGCGGCGGGGAGGGCTGCAGTATTTT. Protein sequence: CASSSRRGGLQYF.

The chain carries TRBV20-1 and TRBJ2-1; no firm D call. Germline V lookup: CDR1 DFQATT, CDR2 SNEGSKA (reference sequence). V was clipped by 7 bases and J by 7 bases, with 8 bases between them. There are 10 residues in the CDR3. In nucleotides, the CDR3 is TGCAGTGTTGCCAGAAATGAGCAGTTCTTC. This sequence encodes CSVARNEQFF.

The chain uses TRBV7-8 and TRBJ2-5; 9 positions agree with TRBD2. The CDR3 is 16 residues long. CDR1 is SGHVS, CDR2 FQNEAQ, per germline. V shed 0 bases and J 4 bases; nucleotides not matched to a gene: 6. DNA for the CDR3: TGTGCCAGCAGCTTAGCGCTGGCGGGAGGGCCAGAGACCCAGTACTTC. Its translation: CASSLALAGGPETQYF.

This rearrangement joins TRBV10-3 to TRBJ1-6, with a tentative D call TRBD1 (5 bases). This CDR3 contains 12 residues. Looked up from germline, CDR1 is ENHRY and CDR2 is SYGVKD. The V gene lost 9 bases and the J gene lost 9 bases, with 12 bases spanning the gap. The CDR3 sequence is CAIQDPGSPLHF. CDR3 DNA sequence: TGTGCCATACAGGACCCCGGTTCACCCCTCCACTTT.

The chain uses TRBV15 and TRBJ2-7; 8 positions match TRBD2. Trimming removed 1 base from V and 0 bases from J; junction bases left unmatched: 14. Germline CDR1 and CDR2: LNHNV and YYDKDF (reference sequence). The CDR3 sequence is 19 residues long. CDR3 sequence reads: CATSRAGRALAGSSYEQYF. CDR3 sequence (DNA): TGTGCCACCAGCAGAGCCGGCAGGGCCTTAGCGGGGAGCTCCTACGAGCAGTACTTC.

Written as DNA, the CDR3 is TGTGCCAGCAGCAGAACTACAGGGAACACCGGGGAGCTGTTTTTT. Its translation is CASSRTTGNTGELFF. V gene TRBV7-9 combines with J gene TRBJ2-2, with TRBD1 as a possible D gene (5 bases). Germline CDR1 reads SEHNR; CDR2 reads FQNEAQ (reference sequence). The V gene lost 5 bases and the J gene lost 1 base, with 11 bases spanning the gap. This CDR3 has 15 amino acids.

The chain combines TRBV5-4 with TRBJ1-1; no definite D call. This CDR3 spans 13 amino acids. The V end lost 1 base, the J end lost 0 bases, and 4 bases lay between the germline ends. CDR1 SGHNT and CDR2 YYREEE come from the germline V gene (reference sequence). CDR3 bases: TGTGCCAGCAGCTTGCCCTTGAACACTGAAGCTTTCTTT. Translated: CASSLPLNTEAFF.

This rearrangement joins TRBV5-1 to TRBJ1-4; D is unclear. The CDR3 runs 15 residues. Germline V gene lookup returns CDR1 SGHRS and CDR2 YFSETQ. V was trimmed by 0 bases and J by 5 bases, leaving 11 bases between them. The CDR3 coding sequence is TGCGCCAGCAGCTTGGACGCGACTGCGAATGAAAAACTGTTTTTT. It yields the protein CASSLDATANEKLFF.

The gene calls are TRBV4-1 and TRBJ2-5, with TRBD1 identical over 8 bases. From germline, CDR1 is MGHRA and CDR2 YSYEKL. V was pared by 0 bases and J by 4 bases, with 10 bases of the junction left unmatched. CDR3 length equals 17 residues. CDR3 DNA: TGCGCCAGCAGCCAAGATAATGGCGACAGGGGTAGAGAGACCCAGTACTTC. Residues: CASSQDNGDRGRETQYF.

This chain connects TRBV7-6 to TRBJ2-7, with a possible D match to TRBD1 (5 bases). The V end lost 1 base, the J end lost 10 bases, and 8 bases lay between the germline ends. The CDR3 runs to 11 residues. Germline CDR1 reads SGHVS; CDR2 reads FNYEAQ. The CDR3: CASSLEGVQYF. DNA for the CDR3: TGTGCCAGCAGCTTAGAAGGGGTTCAGTACTTC.

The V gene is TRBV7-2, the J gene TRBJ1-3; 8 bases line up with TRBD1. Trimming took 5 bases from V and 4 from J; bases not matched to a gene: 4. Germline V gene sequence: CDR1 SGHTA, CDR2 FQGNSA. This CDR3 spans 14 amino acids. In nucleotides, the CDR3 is TGTGCCAGCAGCAAGGACAGGGCAGGAAACACCATATATTTT. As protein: CASSKDRAGNTIYF.

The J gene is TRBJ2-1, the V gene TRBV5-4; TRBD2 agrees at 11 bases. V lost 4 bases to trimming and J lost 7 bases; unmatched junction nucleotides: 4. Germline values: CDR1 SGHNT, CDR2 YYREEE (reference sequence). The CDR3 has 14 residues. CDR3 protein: CASSTSGSWNEQFF. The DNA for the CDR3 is TGTGCCAGCAGCACTAGCGGGAGTTGGAATGAGCAGTTCTTC. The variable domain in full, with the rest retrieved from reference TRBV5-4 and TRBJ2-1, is ETGVTQSPTHLIKTRGQQVTLRCSSQSGHNTVSWYQQALGQGPQFIFQYYREEENGRGNFPPRFSGLQFPNYSSELNVNALELDDSALYLCASSTSGSWNEQFFGPGTRLTVL.

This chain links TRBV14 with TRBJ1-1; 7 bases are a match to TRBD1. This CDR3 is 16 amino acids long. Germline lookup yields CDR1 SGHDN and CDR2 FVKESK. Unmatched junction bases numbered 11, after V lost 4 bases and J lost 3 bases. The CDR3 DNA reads TGTGCCAGCAGCCCCCTGCTTGCGCAGGGGGACACTGAAGCTTTCTTT. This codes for CASSPLLAQGDTEAFF.

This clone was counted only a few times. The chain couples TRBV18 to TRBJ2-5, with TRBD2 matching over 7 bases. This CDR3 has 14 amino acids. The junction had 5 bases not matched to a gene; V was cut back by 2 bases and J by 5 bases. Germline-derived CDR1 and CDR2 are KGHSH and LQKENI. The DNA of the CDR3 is TGTGCCAGCTCACCAAGCGGGATGGGGGAGACCCAGTACTTC. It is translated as CASSPSGMGETQYF.

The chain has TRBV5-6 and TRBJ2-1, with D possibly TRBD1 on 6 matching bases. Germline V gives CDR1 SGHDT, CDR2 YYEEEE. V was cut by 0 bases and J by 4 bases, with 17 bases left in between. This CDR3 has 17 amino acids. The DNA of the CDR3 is TGTGCCAGCAGCTTGGACGGGTCGGGGCAGGGGTACAATGAGCAGTTCTTC. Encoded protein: CASSLDGSGQGYNEQFF.

The CDR3: CASSSNSNTEAFF. CDR3 DNA: TGTGCCAGCAGTTCTAACAGCAACACTGAAGCTTTCTTT. This rearrangement joins TRBV6-5 to TRBJ1-1; unclear D gene. Germline loops: CDR1 MNHEY, CDR2 SVGAGI. The CDR3 length is 13 residues. The V gene lost 4 bases and the J gene lost 2 bases, with 8 bases spanning the gap.

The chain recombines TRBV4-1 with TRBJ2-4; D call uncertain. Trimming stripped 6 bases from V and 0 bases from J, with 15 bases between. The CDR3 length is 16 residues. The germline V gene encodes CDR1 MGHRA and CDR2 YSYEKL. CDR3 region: CASREEEALAKNIQYF. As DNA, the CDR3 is TGCGCCAGCAGGGAAGAGGAAGCTTTAGCCAAAAACATTCAGTACTTC.

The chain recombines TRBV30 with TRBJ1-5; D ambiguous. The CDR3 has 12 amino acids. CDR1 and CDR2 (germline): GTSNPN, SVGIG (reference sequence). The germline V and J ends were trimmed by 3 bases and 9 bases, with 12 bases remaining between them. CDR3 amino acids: CAWSGVGLPQHF. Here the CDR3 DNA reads TGTGCCTGGAGCGGGGTAGGTCTGCCCCAGCATTTT.

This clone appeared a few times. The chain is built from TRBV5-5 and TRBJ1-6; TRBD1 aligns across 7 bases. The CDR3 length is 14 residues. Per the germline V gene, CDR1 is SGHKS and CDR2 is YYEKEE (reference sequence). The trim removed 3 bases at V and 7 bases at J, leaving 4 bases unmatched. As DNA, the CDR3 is TGTGCCAGCAGCTGGGACAGTTTCAATTCACCCCTCCACTTT. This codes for CASSWDSFNSPLHF. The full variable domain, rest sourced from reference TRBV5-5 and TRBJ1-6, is DAGVTQSPTHLIKTRGQQVTLRCSPISGHKSVSWYQQVLGQGPQFIFQYYEKEERGRGNFPDRFSARQFPNYSSELNVNALLLGDSALYLCASSWDSFNSPLHFGNGTRLTVT.